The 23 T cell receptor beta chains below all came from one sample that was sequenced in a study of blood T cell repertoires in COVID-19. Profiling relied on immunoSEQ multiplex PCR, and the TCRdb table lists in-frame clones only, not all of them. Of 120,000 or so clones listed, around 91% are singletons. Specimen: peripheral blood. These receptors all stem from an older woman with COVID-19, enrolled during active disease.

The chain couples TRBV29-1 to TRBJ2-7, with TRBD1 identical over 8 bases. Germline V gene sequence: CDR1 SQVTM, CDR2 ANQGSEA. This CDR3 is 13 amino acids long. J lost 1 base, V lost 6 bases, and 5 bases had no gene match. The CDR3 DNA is TGCAGCGTCACCCGGACAGGGTCCTACGAGCAGTACTTC. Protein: CSVTRTGSYEQYF.

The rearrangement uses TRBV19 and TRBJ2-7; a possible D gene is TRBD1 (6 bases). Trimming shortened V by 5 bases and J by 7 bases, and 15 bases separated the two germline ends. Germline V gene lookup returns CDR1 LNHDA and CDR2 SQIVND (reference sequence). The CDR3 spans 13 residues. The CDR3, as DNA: TGTGCCAGTAGTCCAGGAGGACAGATGGAGCAGTACTTC. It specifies CASSPGGQMEQYF.

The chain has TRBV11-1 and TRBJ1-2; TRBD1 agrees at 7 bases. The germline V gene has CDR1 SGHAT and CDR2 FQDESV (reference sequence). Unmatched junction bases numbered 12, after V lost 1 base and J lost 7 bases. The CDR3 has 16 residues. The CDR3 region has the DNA TGTGCCAGCAGCTTAGTAAAAGGGGGCCGGGCACGTGGCTACACCTTC. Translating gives CASSLVKGGRARGYTF.

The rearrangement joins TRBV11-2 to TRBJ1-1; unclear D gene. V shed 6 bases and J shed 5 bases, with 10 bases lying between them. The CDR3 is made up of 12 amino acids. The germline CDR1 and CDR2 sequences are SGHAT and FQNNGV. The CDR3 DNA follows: TGTGCCAGCAGGGCAGTAAGTACTGAAGCTTTCTTT. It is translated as CASRAVSTEAFF.

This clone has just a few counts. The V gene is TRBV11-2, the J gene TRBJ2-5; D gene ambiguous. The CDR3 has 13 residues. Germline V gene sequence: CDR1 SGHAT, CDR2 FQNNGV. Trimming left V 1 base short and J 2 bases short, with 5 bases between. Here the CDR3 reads CASSLGRQETQYF. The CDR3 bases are TGTGCCAGCAGCTTAGGGCGGCAAGAGACCCAGTACTTC.

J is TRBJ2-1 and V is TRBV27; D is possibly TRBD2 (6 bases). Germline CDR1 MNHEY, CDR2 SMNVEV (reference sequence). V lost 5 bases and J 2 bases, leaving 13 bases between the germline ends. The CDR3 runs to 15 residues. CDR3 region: CASSPDYSTYNEQFF. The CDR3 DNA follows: TGTGCCAGCAGTCCGGACTATTCAACCTACAATGAGCAGTTCTTC.

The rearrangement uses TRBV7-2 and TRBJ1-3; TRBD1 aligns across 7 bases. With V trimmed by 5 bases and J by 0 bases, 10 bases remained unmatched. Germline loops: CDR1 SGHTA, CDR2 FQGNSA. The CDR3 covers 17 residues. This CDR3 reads CASSISGTDPSGNTIYF. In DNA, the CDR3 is TGTGCCAGCAGCATTAGTGGGACAGACCCCTCTGGAAACACCATATATTTT.

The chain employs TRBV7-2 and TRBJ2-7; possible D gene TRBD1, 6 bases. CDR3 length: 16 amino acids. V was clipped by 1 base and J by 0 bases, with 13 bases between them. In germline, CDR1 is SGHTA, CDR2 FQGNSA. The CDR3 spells CASSLGIGGNSYEQYF. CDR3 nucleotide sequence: TGTGCCAGCAGCTTAGGGATAGGGGGAAACTCCTACGAGCAGTACTTC.

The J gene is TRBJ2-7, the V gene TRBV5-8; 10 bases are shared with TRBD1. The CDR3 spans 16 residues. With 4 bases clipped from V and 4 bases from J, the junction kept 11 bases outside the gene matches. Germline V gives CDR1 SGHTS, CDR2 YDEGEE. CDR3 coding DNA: TGTGCCAGCAGCCCCAAGACAGGGGGCAATTTGTACGAGCAGTACTTC. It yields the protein CASSPKTGGNLYEQYF.

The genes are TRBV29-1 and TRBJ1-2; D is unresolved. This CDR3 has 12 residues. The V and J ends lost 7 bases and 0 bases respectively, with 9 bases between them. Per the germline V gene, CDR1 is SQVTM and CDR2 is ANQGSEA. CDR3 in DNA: TGCAGCGACCTGGAGACTAACTATGGCTACACCTTC. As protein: CSDLETNYGYTF. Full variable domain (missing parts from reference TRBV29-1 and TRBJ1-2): SAVISQKPSRDICQRGTSLTIQCQVDSQVTMMFWYRQQPGQSLTLIATANQGSEATYESGFVIDKFPISRPNLTFSTLTVSNMSPEDSSIYLCSDLETNYGYTFGSGTRLTVV.

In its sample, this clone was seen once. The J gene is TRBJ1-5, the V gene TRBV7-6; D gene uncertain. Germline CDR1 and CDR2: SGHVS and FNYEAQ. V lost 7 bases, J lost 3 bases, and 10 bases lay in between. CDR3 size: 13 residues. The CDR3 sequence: CASNQEPNQPQHF. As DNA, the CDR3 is TGTGCCAGCAACCAGGAACCCAATCAGCCCCAGCATTTT. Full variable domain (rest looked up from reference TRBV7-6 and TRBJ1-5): GAGVSQSPRYKVTKRGQDVALRCDPISGHVSLYWYRQALGQGPEFLTYFNYEAQQDKSGLPNDRFSAERPEGSISTLTIQRTEQRDSAMYRCASNQEPNQPQHFGDGTRLSIL.

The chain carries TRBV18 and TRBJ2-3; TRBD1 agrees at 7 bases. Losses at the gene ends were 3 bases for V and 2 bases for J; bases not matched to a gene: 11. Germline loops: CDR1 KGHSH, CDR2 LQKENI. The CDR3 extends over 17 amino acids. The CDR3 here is CASSPSSDRMITDTQYF. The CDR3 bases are TGTGCCAGCTCACCTTCATCGGACAGGATGATCACAGATACGCAGTATTTT. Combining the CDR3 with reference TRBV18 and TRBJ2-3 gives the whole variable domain NAGVMQNPRHLVRRRGQEARLRCSPMKGHSHVYWYRQLPEEGLKFMVYLQKENIIDESGMPKERFSAEFPKEGPSILRIQQVVRGDSAAYFCASSPSSDRMITDTQYFGPGTRLTVL.

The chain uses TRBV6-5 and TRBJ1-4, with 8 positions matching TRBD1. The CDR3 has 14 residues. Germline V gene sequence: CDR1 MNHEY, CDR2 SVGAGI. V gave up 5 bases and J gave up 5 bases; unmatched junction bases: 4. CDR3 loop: CASSRDRMNEKLFF. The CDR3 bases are TGTGCCAGCAGTAGGGACAGGATGAATGAAAAACTGTTTTTT.

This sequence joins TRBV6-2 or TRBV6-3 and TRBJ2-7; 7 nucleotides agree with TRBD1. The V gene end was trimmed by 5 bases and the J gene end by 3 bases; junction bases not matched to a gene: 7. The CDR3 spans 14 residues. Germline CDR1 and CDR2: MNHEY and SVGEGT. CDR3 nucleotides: TGTGCCAGCAGTCGACCGGGACAGTTCTACGAGCAGTACTTC. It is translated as CASSRPGQFYEQYF.

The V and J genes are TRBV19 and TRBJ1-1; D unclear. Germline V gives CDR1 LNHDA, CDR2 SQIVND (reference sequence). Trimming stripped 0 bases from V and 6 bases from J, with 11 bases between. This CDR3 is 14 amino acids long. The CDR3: CASSIDMPASEAFF. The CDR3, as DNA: TGTGCCAGTAGTATAGATATGCCCGCGTCTGAAGCTTTCTTT.

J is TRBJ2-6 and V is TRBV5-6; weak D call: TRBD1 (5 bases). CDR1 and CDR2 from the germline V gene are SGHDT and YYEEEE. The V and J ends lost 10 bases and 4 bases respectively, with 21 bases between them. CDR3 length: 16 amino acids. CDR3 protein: CAGNRQTWVGANVLTF. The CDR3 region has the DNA TGTGCCGGCAATAGACAGACATGGGTCGGGGCCAACGTCCTGACTTTC.

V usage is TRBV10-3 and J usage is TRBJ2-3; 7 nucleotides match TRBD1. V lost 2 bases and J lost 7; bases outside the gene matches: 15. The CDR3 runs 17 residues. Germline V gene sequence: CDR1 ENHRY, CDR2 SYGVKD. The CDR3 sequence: CAISETVSGTVQNTQYF. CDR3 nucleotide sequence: TGTGCCATCAGTGAGACCGTCTCCGGGACAGTACAGAATACGCAGTATTTT.

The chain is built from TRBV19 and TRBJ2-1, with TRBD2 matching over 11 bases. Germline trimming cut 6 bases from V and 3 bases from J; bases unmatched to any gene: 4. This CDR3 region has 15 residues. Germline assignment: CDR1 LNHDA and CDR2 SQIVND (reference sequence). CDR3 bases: TGTGCCAGTAGCCGACTAGCGGGGAACTACAATGAGCAGTTCTTC. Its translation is CASSRLAGNYNEQFF.

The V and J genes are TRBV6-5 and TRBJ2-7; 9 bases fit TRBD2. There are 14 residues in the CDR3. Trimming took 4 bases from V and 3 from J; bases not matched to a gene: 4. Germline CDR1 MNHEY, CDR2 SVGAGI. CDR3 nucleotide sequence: TGTGCCAGCAGTTCGGGACTAGCTTTCTACGAGCAGTACTTC. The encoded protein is CASSSGLAFYEQYF.

The CDR3: CSVEGDKSAYGYTF. The CDR3 DNA reads TGCAGCGTCGAGGGGGACAAGAGCGCCTATGGCTACACCTTC. The chain carries TRBV29-1 and TRBJ1-2; D is perhaps TRBD1 (6 bases). The CDR3 extends over 14 amino acids. Germline lookup yields CDR1 SQVTM and CDR2 ANQGSEA. Trimming left V 6 bases short and J 4 bases short, with 18 bases between.

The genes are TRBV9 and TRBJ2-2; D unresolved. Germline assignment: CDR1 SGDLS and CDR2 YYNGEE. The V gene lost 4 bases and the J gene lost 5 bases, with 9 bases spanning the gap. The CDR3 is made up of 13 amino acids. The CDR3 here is CASSPGLTGELFF. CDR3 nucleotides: TGTGCCAGCAGCCCCGGTTTGACCGGGGAGCTGTTTTTT.

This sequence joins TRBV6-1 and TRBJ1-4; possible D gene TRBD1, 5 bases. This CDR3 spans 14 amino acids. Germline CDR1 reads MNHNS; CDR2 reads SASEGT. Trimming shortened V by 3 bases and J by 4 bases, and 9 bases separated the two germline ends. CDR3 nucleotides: TGTGCCAGCAGTGATATAGGGGTTAATGAAAAACTGTTTTTT. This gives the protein CASSDIGVNEKLFF.

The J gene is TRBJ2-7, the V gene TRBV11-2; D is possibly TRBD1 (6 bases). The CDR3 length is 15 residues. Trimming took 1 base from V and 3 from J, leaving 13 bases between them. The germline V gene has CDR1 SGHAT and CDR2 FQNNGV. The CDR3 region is CASSLGAGAHYEQYF. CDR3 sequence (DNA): TGTGCCAGCAGCTTAGGGGCAGGGGCACACTACGAGCAGTACTTC.